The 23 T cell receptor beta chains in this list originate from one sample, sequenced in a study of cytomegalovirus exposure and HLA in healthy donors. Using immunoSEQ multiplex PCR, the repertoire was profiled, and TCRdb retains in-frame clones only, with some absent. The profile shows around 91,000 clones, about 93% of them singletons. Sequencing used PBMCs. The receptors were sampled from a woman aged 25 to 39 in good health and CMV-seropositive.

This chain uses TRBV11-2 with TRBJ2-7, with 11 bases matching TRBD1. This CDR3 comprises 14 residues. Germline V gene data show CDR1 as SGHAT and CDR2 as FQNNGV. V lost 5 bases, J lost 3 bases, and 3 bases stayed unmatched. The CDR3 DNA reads TGTGCCAGCAGCCCAGGGACAGGGGGCTACGAGCAGTACTTC. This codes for CASSPGTGGYEQYF.

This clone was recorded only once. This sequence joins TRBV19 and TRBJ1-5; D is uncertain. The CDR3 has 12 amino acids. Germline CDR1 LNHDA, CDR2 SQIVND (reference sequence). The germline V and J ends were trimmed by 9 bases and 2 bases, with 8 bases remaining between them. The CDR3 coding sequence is TGTGCCAGCGACACTGGCAATCAGCCCCAGCATTTT. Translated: CASDTGNQPQHF.

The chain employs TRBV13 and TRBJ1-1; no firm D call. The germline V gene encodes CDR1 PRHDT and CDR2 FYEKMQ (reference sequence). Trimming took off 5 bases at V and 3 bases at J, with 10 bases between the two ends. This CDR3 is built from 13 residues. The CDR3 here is CASSQAGDTEAFF. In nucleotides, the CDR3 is TGTGCCAGCAGCCAAGCCGGGGACACTGAAGCTTTCTTT.

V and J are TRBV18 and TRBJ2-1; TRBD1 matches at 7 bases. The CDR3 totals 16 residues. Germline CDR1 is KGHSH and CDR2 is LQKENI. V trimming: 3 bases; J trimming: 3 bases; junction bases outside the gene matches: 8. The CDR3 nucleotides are TGTGCCAGCTCACCCAAGGGGGCTCACAGCTACAATGAGCAGTTCTTC. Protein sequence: CASSPKGAHSYNEQFF.

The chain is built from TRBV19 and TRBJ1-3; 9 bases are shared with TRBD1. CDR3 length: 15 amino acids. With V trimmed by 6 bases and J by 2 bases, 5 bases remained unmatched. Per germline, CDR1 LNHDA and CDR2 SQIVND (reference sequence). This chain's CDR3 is CASRGTGLTGNTIYF. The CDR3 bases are TGTGCCAGTAGAGGGACAGGGCTCACTGGAAACACCATATATTTT.

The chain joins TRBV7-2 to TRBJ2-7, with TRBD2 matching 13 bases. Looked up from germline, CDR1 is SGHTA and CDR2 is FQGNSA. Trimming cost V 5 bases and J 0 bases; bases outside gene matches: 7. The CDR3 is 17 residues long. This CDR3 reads CASSRGGLAGSSYEQYF. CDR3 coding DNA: TGTGCCAGCAGCCGGGGGGGACTAGCGGGGAGCTCCTACGAGCAGTACTTC.

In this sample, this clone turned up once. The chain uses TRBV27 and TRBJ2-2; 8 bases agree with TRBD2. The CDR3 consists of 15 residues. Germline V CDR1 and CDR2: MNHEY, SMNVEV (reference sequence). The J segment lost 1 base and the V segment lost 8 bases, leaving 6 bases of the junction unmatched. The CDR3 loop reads CASRDSGRNTGELFF. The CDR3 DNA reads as TGTGCCAGCCGTGACAGCGGGAGGAACACCGGGGAGCTGTTTTTT.

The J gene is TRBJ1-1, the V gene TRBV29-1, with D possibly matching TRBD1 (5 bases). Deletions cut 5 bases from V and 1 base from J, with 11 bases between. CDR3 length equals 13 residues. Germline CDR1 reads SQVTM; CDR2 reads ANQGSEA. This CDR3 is CSVSGTKNTEAFF. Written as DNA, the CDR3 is TGCAGCGTTTCCGGGACTAAGAACACTGAAGCTTTCTTT.

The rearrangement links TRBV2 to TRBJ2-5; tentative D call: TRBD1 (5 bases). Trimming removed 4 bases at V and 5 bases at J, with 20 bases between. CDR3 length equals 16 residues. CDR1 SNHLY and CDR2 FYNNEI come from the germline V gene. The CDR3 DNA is TGTGCCAGCAGTGTCGGCAGGGCAGTCCAAGTGGAGACCCAGTACTTC. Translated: CASSVGRAVQVETQYF.

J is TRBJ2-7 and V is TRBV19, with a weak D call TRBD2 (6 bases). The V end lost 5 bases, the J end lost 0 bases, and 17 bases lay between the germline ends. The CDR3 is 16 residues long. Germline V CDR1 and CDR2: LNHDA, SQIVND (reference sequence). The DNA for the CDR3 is TGTGCCAGTAGTCCCCTGGGAGGAAGCCGCTCCTACGAGCAGTACTTC. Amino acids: CASSPLGGSRSYEQYF.

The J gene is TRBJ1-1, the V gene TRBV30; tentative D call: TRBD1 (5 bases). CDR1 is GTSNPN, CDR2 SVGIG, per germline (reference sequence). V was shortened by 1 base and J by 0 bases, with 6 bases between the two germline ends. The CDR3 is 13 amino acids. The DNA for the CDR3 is TGTGCCTGGAGTGCAGGGTTGAACACTGAAGCTTTCTTT. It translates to CAWSAGLNTEAFF.

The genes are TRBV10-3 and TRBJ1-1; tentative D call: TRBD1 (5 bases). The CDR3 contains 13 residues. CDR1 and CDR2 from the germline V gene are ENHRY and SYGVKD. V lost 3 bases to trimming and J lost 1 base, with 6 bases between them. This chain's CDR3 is CAISDTGNTEAFF. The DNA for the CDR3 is TGTGCCATCAGTGACACAGGGAACACTGAAGCTTTCTTT.

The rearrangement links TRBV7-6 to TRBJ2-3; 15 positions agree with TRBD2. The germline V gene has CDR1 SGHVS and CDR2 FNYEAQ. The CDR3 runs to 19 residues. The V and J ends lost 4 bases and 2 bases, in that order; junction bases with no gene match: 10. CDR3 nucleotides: TGTGCCAGCAGCTCGGGACTAGCGGGAGGTGAACCTAACACAGATACGCAGTATTTT. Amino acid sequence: CASSSGLAGGEPNTDTQYF.

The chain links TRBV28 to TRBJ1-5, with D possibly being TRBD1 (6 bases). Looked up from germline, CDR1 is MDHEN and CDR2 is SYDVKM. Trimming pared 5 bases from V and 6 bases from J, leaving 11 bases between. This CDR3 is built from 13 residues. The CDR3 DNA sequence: TGTGCCAGCAGTACAGGGTTAACTCAGCCCCAGCATTTT. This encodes CASSTGLTQPQHF.

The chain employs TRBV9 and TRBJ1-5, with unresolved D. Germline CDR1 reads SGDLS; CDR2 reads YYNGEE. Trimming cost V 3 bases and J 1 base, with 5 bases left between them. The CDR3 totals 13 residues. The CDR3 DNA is TGTGCCAGCAGCGGAGGAAGCAATCAGCCCCAGCATTTT. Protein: CASSGGSNQPQHF.

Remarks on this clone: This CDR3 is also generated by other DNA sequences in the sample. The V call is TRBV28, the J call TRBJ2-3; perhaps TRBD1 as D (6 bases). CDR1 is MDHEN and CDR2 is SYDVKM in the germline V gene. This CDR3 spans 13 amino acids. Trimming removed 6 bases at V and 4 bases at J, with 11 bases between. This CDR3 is CASRSQGSDTQYF. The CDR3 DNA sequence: TGTGCCAGCAGATCACAGGGCTCAGATACGCAGTATTTT.

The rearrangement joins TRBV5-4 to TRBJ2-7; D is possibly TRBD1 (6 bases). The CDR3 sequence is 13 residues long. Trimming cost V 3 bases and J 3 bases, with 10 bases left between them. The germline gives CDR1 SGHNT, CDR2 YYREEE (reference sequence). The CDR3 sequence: CASSSTQGYEQYF. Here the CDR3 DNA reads TGTGCCAGCAGCTCCACACAGGGCTACGAGCAGTACTTC.

CDR3 residues: CASSSGKGIGRAYGYTF. The CDR3 nucleotides read TGTGCCAGCAGCTCAGGAAAGGGAATCGGGCGGGCCTATGGCTACACCTTC. The V gene is TRBV5-4, the J gene TRBJ1-2; D unresolved. The V gene lost 3 bases and the J gene lost 4 bases, with 22 bases spanning the gap. CDR1 is SGHNT and CDR2 is YYREEE in the germline V gene (reference sequence). The CDR3 is 17 amino acids.

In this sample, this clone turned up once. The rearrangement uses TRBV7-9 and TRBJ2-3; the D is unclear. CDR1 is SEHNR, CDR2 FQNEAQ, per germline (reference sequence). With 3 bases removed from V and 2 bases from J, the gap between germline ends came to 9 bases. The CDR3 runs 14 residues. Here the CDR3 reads CASSFGTYTDTQYF. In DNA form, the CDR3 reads TGTGCCAGCAGCTTTGGTACTTACACAGATACGCAGTATTTT.

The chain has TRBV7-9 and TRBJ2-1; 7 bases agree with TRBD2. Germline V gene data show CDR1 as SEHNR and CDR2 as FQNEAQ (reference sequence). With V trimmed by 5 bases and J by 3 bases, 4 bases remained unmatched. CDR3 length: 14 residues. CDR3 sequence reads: CASSKLANYNEQFF. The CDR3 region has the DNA TGTGCCAGCAGCAAACTAGCGAACTACAATGAGCAGTTCTTC.

This CDR3 is CASSQEGLAGAKNIQYF. The CDR3 region has the DNA TGCGCCAGCAGCCAAGAAGGACTAGCGGGAGCCAAAAACATTCAGTACTTC. The chain carries TRBV4-3 and TRBJ2-4; 11 bases are shared with TRBD2. Germline values: CDR1 LGHNA, CDR2 YSLEER. The J segment lost 0 bases and the V segment lost 0 bases, leaving 1 base of the junction unmatched. This CDR3 region has 17 residues.

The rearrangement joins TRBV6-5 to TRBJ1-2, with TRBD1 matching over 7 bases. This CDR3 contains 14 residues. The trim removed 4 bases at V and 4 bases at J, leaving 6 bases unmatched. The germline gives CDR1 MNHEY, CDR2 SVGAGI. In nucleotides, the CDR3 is TGTGCCAGCAGTTTGAGCCAGGGGGTCTATGGCTACACCTTC. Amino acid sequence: CASSLSQGVYGYTF.

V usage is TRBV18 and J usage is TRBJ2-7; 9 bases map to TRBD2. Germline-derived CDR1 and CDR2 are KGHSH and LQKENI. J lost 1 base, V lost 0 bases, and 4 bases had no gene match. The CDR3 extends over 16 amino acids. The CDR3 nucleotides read TGTGCCAGCTCACCACCACGAGCGGGAGGATCCTACGAGCAGTACTTC. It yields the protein CASSPPRAGGSYEQYF.